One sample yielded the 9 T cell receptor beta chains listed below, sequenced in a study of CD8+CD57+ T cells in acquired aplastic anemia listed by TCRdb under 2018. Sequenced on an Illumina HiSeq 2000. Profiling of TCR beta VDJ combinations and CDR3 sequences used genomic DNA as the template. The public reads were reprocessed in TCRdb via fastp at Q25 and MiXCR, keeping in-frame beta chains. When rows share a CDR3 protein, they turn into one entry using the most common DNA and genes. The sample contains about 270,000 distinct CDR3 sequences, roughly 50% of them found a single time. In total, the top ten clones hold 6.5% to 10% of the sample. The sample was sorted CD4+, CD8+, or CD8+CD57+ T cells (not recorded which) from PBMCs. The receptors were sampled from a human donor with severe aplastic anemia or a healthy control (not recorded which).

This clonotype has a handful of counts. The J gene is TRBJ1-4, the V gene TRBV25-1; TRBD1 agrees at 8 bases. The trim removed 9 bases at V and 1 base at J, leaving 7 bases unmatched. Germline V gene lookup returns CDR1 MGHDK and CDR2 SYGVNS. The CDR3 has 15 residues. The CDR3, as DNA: TGTGCCAGTACGACAGGGGTGGGAACTAATGAAAAACTGTTTTTT. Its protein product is CASTTGVGTNEKLFF. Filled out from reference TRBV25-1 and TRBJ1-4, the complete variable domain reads EADIYQTPRYLVIGTGKKITLECSQTMGHDKMYWYQQDPGMELHLIHYSYGVNSTEKGDLSSESTVSRIRTEHFPLTLESARPSHTSQYLCASTTGVGTNEKLFFGSGTQLSVL.

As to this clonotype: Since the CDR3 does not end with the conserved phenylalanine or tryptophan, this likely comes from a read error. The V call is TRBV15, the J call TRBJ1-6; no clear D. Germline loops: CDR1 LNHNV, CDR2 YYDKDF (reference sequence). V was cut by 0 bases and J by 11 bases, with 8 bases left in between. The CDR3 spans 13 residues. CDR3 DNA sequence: TGTGCCACCAGCAGAGAGGTGGATACACCCCTCCACCTT. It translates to CATSREVDTPLHL.

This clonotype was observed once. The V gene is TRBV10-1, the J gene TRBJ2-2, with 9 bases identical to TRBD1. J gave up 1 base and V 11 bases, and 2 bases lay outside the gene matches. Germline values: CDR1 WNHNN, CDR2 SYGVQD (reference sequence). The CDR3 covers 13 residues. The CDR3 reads CAGGQGNTGELFF. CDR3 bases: TGCGCCGGGGGACAGGGGAACACCGGGGAGCTGTTTTTT.

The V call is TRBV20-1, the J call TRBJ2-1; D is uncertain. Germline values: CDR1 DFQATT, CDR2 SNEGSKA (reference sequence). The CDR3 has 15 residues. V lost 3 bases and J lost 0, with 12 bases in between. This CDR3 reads CSARGTASSYNEQFF. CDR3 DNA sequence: TGCAGTGCTAGGGGCACAGCGAGCTCCTACAATGAGCAGTTCTTC.

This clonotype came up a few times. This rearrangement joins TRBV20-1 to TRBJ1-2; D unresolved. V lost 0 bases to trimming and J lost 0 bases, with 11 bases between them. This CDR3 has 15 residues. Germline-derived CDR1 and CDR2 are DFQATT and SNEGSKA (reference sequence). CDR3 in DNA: TGCAGTGCTAGAGATGTGGCAGTAGCTAACTATGGCTACACCTTC. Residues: CSARDVAVANYGYTF.

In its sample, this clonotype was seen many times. CDR3 amino acids: CASSQGGYGYTF. In DNA, the CDR3 is TGCGCCAGCAGCCAGGGCGGCTATGGCTACACCTTC. V is TRBV5-1 and J is TRBJ1-2; D is perhaps TRBD1 (5 bases). Germline V CDR1 and CDR2: SGHRS, YFSETQ. The V end lost 4 bases, the J end lost 4 bases, and 8 bases lay between the germline ends. The CDR3 is made up of 12 amino acids. Looking up the rest from reference TRBV5-1 and TRBJ1-2 gives the full variable domain: KAGVTQTPRYLIKTRGQQVTLSCSPISGHRSVSWYQQTPGQGLQFLFEYFSETQRNKGNFPGRFSGRQFSNSRSEMNVSTLELGDSALYLCASSQGGYGYTFGSGTRLTVV.

The CDR3 loop reads CASSLAESGEQYF. The CDR3 region has the DNA TGTGCCAGCAGCTTGGCGGAGTCTGGGGAGCAGTACTTC. The chain has TRBV7-9 and TRBJ2-7; D remains ambiguous. Germline values: CDR1 SEHNR, CDR2 FQNEAQ (reference sequence). The CDR3 is made up of 13 amino acids. V was cut by 3 bases and J by 7 bases, with 13 bases left in between.

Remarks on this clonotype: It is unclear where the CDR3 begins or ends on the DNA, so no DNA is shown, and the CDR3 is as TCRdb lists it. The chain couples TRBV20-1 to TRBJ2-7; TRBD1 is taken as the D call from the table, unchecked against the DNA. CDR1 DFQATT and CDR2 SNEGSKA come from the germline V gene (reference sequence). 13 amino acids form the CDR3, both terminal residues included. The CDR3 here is CSARGQGRAGQYF.

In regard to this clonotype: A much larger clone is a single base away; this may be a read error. This CDR3 reads CASSEDRLSNQSQHF. The CDR3 region has the DNA TGTGCCAGCAGTGAAGACCGACTGAGCAATCAGTCCCAGCATTTT. The genes are TRBV6-1 and TRBJ1-5; D ambiguous. The CDR3 spans 15 residues. In germline, CDR1 is MNHNS, CDR2 SASEGT.